Following are 27 T cell receptor delta chains from one sample sequenced in a study of gamma-delta T cells after stem cell transplantation. TCRdb ran CATT on the RT-PCR reads. The sample holds about 540 delta-chain clones, about 18% seen once. The sample was gamma-delta T cells. These receptors all come from a human donor. It is not recorded whose cells these are; they may come from a transplant donor.

This clone occurred a few times. The protein in TCRdb stems from a much larger clone and differs at residue 3 from this DNA's translation, likely a read error; here the protein is translated from the DNA. The chain employs TRDV2 and TRDJ2; 8 nucleotides line up with TRDD3. This CDR3 has 16 amino acids. Germline V gene data show CDR1 as GEAIGNYY and CDR2 as EKD. CDR3 sequence: CAYDDVLGGLTAQLFF. Here the CDR3 DNA reads TGTGCCTATGACGACGTACTGGGGGGCCTGACAGCACAACTCTTCTTT.

The rearrangement joins TRDV2 to TRDJ1; 11 nucleotides match TRDD3. The CDR3 spans 15 residues. The V and J ends lost 0 bases and 2 bases, in that order; junction bases with no gene match: 1. CDR1 is GEAIGNYY and CDR2 is EKD in the germline V gene. The CDR3 is CACDTLGDTTDKLIF. In nucleotides, the CDR3 is TGTGCCTGTGACACCCTGGGGGATACAACCGATAAACTCATCTTT.

Only a few counts were recorded for this clone. The V and J genes are TRDV2 and TRDJ1, with TRDD3 matching 9 bases. The CDR3 has 19 residues. Germline trimming cut 5 bases from V and 2 bases from J; bases unmatched to any gene: 20. The V gene's germline CDR1 is GEAIGNYY and CDR2 EKD. CDR3 amino acids: CACGTVRSTGGGPTDKLIF. The CDR3 nucleotides are TGTGCCTGTGGCACAGTAAGGTCTACTGGGGGAGGCCCAACCGATAAACTCATCTTT.

In its sample, this clone ranks as medium-sized. This sample also contains other DNA sequences that code for the same CDR3. The J gene is TRDJ1, the V gene TRDV1; D may be TRDD3 (9 bases). The ends were cut back, 1 base at V and 3 bases at J, with 30 bases in the middle. The length of the CDR3 is 21 residues. Per the germline V gene, CDR1 is TSWWSYY and CDR2 is QGS. In DNA form, the CDR3 reads TGTGCTCTTGGGGAACGGTCTTCCTACGGTACGTATAGGGGATACGCCGATAAACTCATCTTT. Translation: CALGERSSYGTYRGYADKLIF.

In this sample, this clone is large (0.1 to 1%). Other DNA sequences in this sample translate to the same CDR3. The V call is TRDV2, the J call TRDJ1; 11 bases agree with TRDD3. This CDR3 contains 20 residues. Losses at the gene ends were 0 bases for V and 2 bases for J; bases not matched to a gene: 16. Germline loops: CDR1 GEAIGNYY, CDR2 EKD. CDR3 protein: CACDTVGGGYVRGGTDKLIF. The CDR3 DNA follows: TGTGCCTGTGACACCGTTGGTGGGGGATACGTACGAGGGGGAACCGATAAACTCATCTTT.

The chain has TRDV2 and TRDJ3; 7 bases agree with TRDD3. J gave up 0 bases and V 3 bases, and 10 bases lay outside the gene matches. This CDR3 region has 19 residues. Germline V gene lookup returns CDR1 GEAIGNYY and CDR2 EKD. The CDR3 region has the DNA TGTGCCTGTGACCATACTGGGGACCTTAGCTCCTGGGACACCCGACAGATGTTTTTC. This gives the protein CACDHTGDLSSWDTRQMFF.

In its sample, this clone was seen a few times. This DNA's translation and the protein TCRdb lists, from a much larger clone, do not match at residue 19, likely due to a read error; the protein shown is translated from the DNA. The CDR3 sequence: CALGEGLSGRILPTYPALIAQLFF. In DNA form, the CDR3 reads TGTGCTCTTGGGGAAGGTTTGTCTGGTAGGATACTTCCTACCTACCCCGCTTTGATAGCACAACTCTTCTTT. The V gene is TRDV1, the J gene TRDJ2, with TRDD2 identical over 8 bases. Germline V lookup: CDR1 TSWWSYY, CDR2 QGS. The CDR3 runs 24 residues.

This clone is categorized as hyperexpanded. This same CDR3 is encoded by further DNA sequences in the sample. The chain carries TRDV1 and TRDJ1, with D tentatively TRDD3 (10 bases). The CDR3 spans 16 residues. Germline assignment: CDR1 TSWWSYY and CDR2 QGS. Trimming left V 6 bases short and J 11 bases short, with 28 bases between. Written as DNA, the CDR3 is TGTGCTCTTGGTACCCTTCCTACGGTTACTGGGGGATCGCTCATCTTT. Translated, it gives CALGTLPTVTGGSLIF.

Notes on this clone: With only one base between it and a far larger clone, this is likely a read error. The chain combines TRDV2 with TRDJ1; 10 bases align to TRDD3. The junction had 12 bases not matched to a gene; V was cut back by 3 bases and J by 0 bases. CDR1 is GEAIGNYY, CDR2 EKD, per germline. The CDR3 covers 18 residues. CDR3 residues: CACDLLGDARGDTDKLIF. The CDR3 nucleotides read TGTGCCTGTGACCTACTGGGGGATGCGCGAGGTGACACCGATAAACTCATCTTT.

This clone was detected only a few times. This DNA's translation and the protein TCRdb lists, from a much larger clone, do not match at residue 5, likely due to a read error; the protein shown is translated from the DNA. J is TRDJ2 and V is TRDV1, with 8 bases lining up with TRDD2. Trimming at V came to 4 bases and at J to 0 bases, leaving 28 bases not matched to a gene. The V gene's germline CDR1 is TSWWSYY and CDR2 QGS. The CDR3 totals 24 residues. Written as DNA, the CDR3 is TGTGCTCTTGGGGGAGGTTTGTCTGGTAGGATACTTCCTACCTACCCCGCTTTGACAGCACAACTCTTCTTT. Its protein product is CALGGGLSGRILPTYPALTAQLFF.

In this sample, this clone is large (0.1 to 1%). The chain links TRDV2 to TRDJ1; 11 nucleotides align to TRDD3. The CDR3 is made up of 18 amino acids. V lost 3 bases, J lost 2 bases, and 13 bases stayed unmatched. Germline V gene lookup returns CDR1 GEAIGNYY and CDR2 EKD. CDR3 sequence (DNA): TGTGCCTGTGACCCCCTTTTACTGGGGGATATTGTGACCGATAAACTCATCTTT. Translating it yields CACDPLLLGDIVTDKLIF.

Notes on this clone: A far larger clone is only one base removed, so a read error is likely. In the same sample, other DNA sequences code for this CDR3. The rearrangement links TRDV2 to TRDJ1; D is perhaps TRDD3 (5 bases). CDR1 is GEAIGNYY and CDR2 is EKD in the germline V gene. CDR3 length: 15 amino acids. V lost 4 bases to trimming and J lost 8 bases, with 22 bases between them. This CDR3 reads CACDGVGGLPRKLIF. The CDR3 nucleotides are TGTGCCTGTGATGGGGTAGGCGGGCTCCCGAGAAAACTCATCTTT.

About this clone itself: Given a far larger clone just one base away, this is likely a sequencing read error. The chain carries TRDV2 and TRDJ1, with TRDD3 identical over 8 bases. Germline values: CDR1 GEAIGNYY, CDR2 EKD. This CDR3 has 18 amino acids. The CDR3 bases are TGTGCCTATGACGCTATTACTGGGGGCTTCCCGTACACCGATAAACTCATCTTT. It is translated as CAYDAITGGFPYTDKLIF.

This clone is categorized as large. This chain uses TRDV2 with TRDJ3; possible D gene TRDD3, 6 bases. CDR1 is GEAIGNYY and CDR2 is EKD in the germline V gene. The CDR3 consists of 19 residues. Trimming cost V 0 bases and J 0 bases, with 14 bases left between them. The DNA for the CDR3 is TGTGCCTGTGACACCGTTCGGGGGGAGAGCTCCTGGGACACCCGACAGATGTTTTTC. Translated, it gives CACDTVRGESSWDTRQMFF.

A remark on this clone: With only one base between it and a far larger clone, this is likely a read error. V and J are TRDV2 and TRDJ1; 11 bases line up with TRDD3. Germline assignment: CDR1 GEAIGNYY and CDR2 EKD. The CDR3 is 17 amino acids. CDR3 DNA: TGTGCCTGTGACAAACTGGGGGATAAGGGGTACACCGATAAACCCATCTTT. It codes for CACDKLGDKGYTDKPIF.

Only a few counts were recorded for this clone. A much bigger clone sits one base away, suggesting this may be a read error. This chain links TRDV2 with TRDJ1; 10 bases line up with TRDD3. The CDR3 extends over 19 amino acids. Germline CDR1 GEAIGNYY, CDR2 EKD. CDR3 loop: CARDTVRGIRDMSTDKLIF. CDR3 DNA: TGTGCCCGTGACACCGTCCGGGGGATACGCGATATGTCCACCGATAAACTCATCTTT.

Of note for this clone: This likely stems from a read error, as it lies one base from a far larger clone. This sample also contains other DNA sequences that code for the same CDR3. The chain is built from TRDV1 and TRDJ2; TRDD3 is a possible D gene (6 bases). This CDR3 comprises 24 residues. The germline V gene has CDR1 TSWWSYY and CDR2 QGS. V lost 2 bases to trimming and J lost 0 bases, with 34 bases between them. The CDR3 region has the DNA TGTGCTCTTGGGGAAGGTTTGTCTGGTAGGATACTTCCCACCTACCCCGCTTTGACAGCACAACTCTTCTTT. Its protein is CALGEGLSGRILPTYPALTAQLFF.

To note about this clone: It differs at one base from a far larger clone, so likely a read error. Other DNA sequences within the sample encode an identical CDR3. This chain joins TRDV2 and TRDJ1, with TRDD3 matching over 7 bases. Germline V lookup: CDR1 GEAIGNYY, CDR2 EKD. V lost 4 bases to trimming and J lost 2 bases; unmatched junction nucleotides: 12. The CDR3 length is 16 residues. CDR3 DNA: TGTGCCTGTGATACCGTCGGGGATAAAAGAACCGATAAACTCATCTTT. Translating it yields CACDTVGDKRTDKLIF.

This clone was detected a few times. A far larger clone differs by one base, so this is likely a read error. The identical CDR3 is also encoded by other nucleotide sequences in the sample. The chain has TRDV2 and TRDJ1, with TRDD3 matching over 13 bases. The ends lost 7 bases at V and 0 bases at J; junction bases unmatched: 13. CDR3 length: 18 amino acids. Germline lookup yields CDR1 GEAIGNYY and CDR2 EKD. The CDR3 is CACDLLGDTRGDTDKLIF. CDR3 nucleotides: TGTGCCTGCGACCTACTGGGGGATACGCGAGGTGACACCGATAAACTCATCTTT.

By share of the sample, this clone is medium-sized. This likely came from a read error, as a far larger clone is one base away. The rearrangement joins TRDV1 to TRDJ2; 8 nucleotides line up with TRDD2. CDR3 length: 24 amino acids. The V gene's germline CDR1 is TSWWSYY and CDR2 QGS. DNA of the CDR3: TGTGCTCTTGGGGAAGGTTTGTCTGGTAGGATACTTCCTACCTACCCCGCTTTGACAGCACGACTCTTCTTT. This sequence encodes CALGEGLSGRILPTYPALTARLFF.

This clone is large. This chain joins TRDV1 and TRDJ1; 7 nucleotides agree with TRDD3. The CDR3 has 22 residues. J gave up 0 bases and V 4 bases, and 26 bases lay outside the gene matches. CDR1 is TSWWSYY and CDR2 is QGS in the germline V gene. The CDR3 nucleotides read TGTGCTCTTGGGGCACCCAAGCACCTACGAGGGGGTGGGGGAGTCCACACCGATAAACTCATCTTT. It translates to CALGAPKHLRGGGGVHTDKLIF.

This clone has a handful of counts. The gene calls are TRDV1 and TRDJ1, with D unclear. Germline CDR1 reads TSWWSYY; CDR2 reads QGS. The CDR3 runs to 15 residues. The V gene lost 2 bases and the J gene lost 8 bases, with 18 bases spanning the gap. CDR3 in amino acids: CALGETPGEHGKLIF. CDR3 sequence (DNA): TGTGCTCTTGGGGAAACACCGGGCGAACACGGGAAACTCATCTTT.

For this clone: A far more abundant clone sits one base away, making this likely a read error. This chain connects TRDV2 to TRDJ1; 11 bases map to TRDD3. V shed 0 bases and J 2 bases; nucleotides not matched to a gene: 16. Germline V lookup: CDR1 GEAIGNYY, CDR2 EKD. This CDR3 has 20 residues. The CDR3 here is CACDTVSGGYVRGGTDKLIF. In DNA form, the CDR3 reads TGTGCCTGTGACACCGTTAGTGGGGGATACGTACGAGGGGGAACCGATAAACTCATCTTT.

This clone is deemed large. This sample also contains other DNA sequences that code for the same CDR3. The V and J genes are TRDV2 and TRDJ1; no reliable D call. The CDR3 runs 16 residues. Germline CDR1 GEAIGNYY, CDR2 EKD. Trimming stripped 0 bases from V and 8 bases from J, with 21 bases between. CDR3 protein: CACDTVAPTTEWKLIF. In DNA, the CDR3 is TGTGCCTGTGACACCGTAGCCCCAACAACCGAATGGAAACTCATCTTT.

This clone was seen a few times. This may arise from a read error, as a much more abundant clone is one base away. The chain uses TRDV2 and TRDJ1; 10 bases map to TRDD3. This CDR3 is 15 amino acids long. With V trimmed by 5 bases and J by 2 bases, 7 bases remained unmatched. CDR1 and CDR2 from the germline V gene are GEAIGNYY and EKD. The CDR3: CACGPVLGDTDKLIF. The CDR3 region has the DNA TGTGCCTGTGGCCCAGTACTGGGGGATACCGATAAACTCATCTTT.

About this clone: This may be a read error, as it is one base from a much larger clone. This chain uses TRDV2 with TRDJ1; 10 bases match TRDD3. CDR1 and CDR2 (germline): GEAIGNYY, EKD. This CDR3 has 16 amino acids. With 3 bases clipped from V and 0 bases from J, the junction kept 6 bases outside the gene matches. Here the CDR3 DNA reads TGTGCCTGTGACCAACTGGGGGATGCCCACACCGATAAACTCATCTTT. Residues: CACDQLGDAHTDKLIF.

In its sample, this clone ranks as large. The V and J genes are TRDV2 and TRDJ1; maybe TRDD3 (6 bases). The CDR3 consists of 16 residues. The V end lost 3 bases, the J end lost 0 bases, and 16 bases lay between the germline ends. Germline CDR1 and CDR2: GEAIGNYY and EKD. This CDR3 reads CACDSLDGIDTDKLIF. In DNA, the CDR3 is TGTGCCTGTGACTCCCTCGACGGGATAGACACCGATAAACTCATCTTT.